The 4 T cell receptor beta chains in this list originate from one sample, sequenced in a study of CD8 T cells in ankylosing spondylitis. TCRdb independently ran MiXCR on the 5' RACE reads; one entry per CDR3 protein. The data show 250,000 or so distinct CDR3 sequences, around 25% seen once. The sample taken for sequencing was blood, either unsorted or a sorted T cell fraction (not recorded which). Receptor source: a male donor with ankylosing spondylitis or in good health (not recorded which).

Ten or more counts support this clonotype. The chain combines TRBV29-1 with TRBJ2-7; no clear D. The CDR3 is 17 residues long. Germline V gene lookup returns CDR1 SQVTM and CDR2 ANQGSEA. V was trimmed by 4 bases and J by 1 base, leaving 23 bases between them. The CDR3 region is CSVVGPRTGLLSYEQYF. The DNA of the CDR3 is TGCAGCGTTGTTGGGCCTCGGACGGGCCTCCTGTCCTACGAGCAGTACTTC.

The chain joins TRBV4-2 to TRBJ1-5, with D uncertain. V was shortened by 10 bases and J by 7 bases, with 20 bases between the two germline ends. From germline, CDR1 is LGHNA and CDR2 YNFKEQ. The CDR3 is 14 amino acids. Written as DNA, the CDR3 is TGTGCCATCGGCCCCGGGCTGCGGAGGCAGCCCCAGCATTTT. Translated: CAIGPGLRRQPQHF.

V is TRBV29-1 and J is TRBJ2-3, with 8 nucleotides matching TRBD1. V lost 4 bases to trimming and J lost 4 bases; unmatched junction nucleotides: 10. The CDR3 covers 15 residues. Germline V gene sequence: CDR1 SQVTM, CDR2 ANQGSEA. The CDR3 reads CSVGTGQGWSDTQYF. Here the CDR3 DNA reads TGCAGCGTTGGGACTGGACAGGGATGGTCAGATACGCAGTATTTT.

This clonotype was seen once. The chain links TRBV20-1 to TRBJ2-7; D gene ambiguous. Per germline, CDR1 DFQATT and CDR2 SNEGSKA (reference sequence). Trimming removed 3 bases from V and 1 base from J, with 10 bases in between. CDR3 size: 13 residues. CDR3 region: CSASALQSYEQYF. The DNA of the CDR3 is TGCAGTGCTAGTGCTCTGCAATCCTACGAGCAGTACTTC.